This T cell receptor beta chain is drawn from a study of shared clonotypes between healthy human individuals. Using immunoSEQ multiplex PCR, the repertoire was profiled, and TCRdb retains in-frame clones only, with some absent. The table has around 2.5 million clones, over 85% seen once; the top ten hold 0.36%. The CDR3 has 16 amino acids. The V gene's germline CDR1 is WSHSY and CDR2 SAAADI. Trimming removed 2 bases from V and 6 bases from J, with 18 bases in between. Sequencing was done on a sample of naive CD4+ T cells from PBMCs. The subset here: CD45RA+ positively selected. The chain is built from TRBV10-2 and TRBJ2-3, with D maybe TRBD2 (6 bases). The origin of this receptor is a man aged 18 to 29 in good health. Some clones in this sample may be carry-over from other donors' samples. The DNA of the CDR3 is TGCGCCAGCAGTGAGAGGCTAGCGAAAAGGTGGGATACGCAGTATTTT. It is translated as CASSERLAKRWDTQYF.